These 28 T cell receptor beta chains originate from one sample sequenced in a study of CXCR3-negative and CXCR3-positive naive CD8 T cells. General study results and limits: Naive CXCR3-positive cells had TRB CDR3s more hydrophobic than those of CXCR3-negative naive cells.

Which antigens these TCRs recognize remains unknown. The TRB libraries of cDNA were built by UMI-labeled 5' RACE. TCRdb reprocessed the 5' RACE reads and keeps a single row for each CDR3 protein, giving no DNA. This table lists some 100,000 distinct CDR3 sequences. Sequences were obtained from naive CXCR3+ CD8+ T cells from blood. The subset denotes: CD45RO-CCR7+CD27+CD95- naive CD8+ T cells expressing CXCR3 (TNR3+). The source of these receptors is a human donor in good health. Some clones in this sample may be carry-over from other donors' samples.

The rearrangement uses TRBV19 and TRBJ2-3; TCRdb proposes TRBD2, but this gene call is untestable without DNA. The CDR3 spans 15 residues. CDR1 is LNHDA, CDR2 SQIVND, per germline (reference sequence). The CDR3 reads CASSRMSGGTDTQYF.

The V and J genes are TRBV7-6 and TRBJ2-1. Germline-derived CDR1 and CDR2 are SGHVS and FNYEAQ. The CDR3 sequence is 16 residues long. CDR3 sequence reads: CASSLEPGSSYNEQFF.

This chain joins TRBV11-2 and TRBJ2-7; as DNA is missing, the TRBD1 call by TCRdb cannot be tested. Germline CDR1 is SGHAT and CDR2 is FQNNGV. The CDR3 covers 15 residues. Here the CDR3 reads CASSLVLGATDEQYF.

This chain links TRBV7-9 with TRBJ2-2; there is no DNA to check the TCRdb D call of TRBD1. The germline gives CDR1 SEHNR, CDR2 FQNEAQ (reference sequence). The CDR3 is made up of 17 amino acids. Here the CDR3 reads CASSPSSGTGDDGELFF.

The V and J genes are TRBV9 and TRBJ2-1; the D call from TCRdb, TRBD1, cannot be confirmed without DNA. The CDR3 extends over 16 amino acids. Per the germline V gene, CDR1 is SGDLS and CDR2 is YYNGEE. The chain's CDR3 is CASSGSRTDTYNEQFF.

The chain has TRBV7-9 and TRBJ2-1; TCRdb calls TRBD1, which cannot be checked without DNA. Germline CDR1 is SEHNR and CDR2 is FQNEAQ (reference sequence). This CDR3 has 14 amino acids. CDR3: CASSRPTGVYEQFF.

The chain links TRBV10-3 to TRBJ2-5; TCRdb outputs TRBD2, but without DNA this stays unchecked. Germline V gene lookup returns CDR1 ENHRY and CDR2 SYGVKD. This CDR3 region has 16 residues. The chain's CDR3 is CATNLGQASPQETQYF.

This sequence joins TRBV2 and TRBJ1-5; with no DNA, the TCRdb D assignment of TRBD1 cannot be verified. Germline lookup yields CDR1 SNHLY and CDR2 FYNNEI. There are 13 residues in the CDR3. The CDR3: CASRTVGNQPQHF.

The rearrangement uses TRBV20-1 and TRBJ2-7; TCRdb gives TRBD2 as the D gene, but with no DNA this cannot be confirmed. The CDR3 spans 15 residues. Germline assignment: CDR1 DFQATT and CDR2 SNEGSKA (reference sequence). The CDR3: CSATTPTSVTYEQYF.

The CDR3 spells CASSYGPDTGELFF. This chain uses TRBV6-5 with TRBJ2-2; lacking DNA, the TRBD1 call made by TCRdb goes unchecked. The CDR3 extends over 14 amino acids. Germline V gene lookup returns CDR1 MNHEY and CDR2 SVGAGI.

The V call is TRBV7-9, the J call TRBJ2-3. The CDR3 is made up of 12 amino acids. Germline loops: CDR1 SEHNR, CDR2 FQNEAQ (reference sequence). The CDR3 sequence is CASSVGPDTQYF.

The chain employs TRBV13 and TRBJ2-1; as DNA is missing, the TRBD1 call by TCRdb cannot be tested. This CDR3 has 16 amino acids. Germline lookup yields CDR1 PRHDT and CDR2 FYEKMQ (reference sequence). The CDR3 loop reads CASSRRGRTGGNEQFF.

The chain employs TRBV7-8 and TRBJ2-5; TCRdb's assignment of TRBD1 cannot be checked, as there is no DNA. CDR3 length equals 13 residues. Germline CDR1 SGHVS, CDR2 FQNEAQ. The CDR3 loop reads CASSPDSQETQYF.

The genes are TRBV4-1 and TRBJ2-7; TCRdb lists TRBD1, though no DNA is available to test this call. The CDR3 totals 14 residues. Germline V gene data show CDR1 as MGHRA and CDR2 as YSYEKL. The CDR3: CASSPGTGYREQYF.

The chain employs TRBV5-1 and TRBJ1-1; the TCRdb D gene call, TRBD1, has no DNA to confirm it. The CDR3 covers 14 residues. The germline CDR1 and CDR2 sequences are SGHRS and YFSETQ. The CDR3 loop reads CASSLVGQNTEAFF. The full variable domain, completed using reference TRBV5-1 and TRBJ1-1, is KAGVTQTPRYLIKTRGQQVTLSCSPISGHRSVSWYQQTPGQGLQFLFEYFSETQRNKGNFPGRFSGRQFSNSRSEMNVSTLELGDSALYLCASSLVGQNTEAFFGQGTRLTVV.

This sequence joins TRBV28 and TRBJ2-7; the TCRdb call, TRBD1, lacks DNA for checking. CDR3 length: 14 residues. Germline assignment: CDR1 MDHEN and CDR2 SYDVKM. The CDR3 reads CASRTRDSSYEQYF.

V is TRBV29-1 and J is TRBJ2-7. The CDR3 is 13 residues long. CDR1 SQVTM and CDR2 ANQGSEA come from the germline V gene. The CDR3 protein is CSDEKESSYEQYF.

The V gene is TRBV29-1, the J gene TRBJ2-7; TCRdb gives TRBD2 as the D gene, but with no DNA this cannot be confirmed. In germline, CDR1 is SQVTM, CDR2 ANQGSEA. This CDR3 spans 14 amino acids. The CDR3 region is CSVDYGTASYEQYF.

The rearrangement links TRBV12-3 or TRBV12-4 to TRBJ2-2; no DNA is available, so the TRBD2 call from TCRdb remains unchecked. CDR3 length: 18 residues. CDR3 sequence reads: CASSLNPSGTTNTGELFF.

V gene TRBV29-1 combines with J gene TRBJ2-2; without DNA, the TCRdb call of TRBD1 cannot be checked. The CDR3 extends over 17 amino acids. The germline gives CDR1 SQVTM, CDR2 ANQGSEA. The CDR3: CSVEGGRDRDITGELFF.

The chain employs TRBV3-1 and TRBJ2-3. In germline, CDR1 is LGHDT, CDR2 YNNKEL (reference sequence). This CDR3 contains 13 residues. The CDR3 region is CASSQWPTDTQYF.

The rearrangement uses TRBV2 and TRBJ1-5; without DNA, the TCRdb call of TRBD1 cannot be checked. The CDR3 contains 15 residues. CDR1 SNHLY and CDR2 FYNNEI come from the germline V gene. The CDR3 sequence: CASSDSGGRNQPQHF.

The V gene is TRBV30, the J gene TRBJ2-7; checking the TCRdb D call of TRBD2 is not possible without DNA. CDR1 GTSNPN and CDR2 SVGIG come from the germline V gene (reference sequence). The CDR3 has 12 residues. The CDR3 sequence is CAWMGSAGEQYF.

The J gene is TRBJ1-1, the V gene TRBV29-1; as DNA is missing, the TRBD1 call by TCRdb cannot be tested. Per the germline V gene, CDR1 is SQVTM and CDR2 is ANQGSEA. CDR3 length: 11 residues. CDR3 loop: CSGRDNTEAFF.

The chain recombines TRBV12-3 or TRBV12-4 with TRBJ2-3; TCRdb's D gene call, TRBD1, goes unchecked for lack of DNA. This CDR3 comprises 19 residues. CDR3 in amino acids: CASSSRSGTVYFLADTQYF.

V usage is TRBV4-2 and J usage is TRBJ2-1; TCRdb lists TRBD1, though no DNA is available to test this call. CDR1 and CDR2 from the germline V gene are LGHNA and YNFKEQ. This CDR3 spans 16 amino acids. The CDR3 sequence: CASSQSGTGSYNEQFF.

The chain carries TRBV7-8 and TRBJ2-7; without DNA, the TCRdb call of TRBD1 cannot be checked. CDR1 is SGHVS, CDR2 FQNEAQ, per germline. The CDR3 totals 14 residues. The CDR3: CASISGTGPHEQYF.

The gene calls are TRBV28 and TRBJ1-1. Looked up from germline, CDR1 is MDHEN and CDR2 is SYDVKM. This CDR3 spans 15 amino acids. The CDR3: CASSFSGTMNTEAFF.